The clone carrying this T cell receptor beta chain was picked up many times. Antigen unknown. A single record per CDR3 protein comes from TCRdb applying MiXCR to the reads. In the table there are around 500,000 distinct CDR3 sequences, approximately 42% of which are singletons. The entry originates in a study of T cell repertoires in cytomegalovirus infection. Study-level information: Matching HLA type and CMV infection were both indicated by public TCR beta signatures. General study points: CMV-specific TCR beta clonotypes restricted by HLA-C were the ones dominating the ex vivo response.

This receptor was taken from a human donor in good health (CMV status not recorded). Some clones in this sample may be carry-over from other donors' samples. The sequences come from cultured PBMCs, collected from culture after CMV antigen stimulation.

The CDR3 here is CASSMRAIYQPQHF. The CDR3 coding sequence is TGTGCCAGTAGTATGAGGGCCATTTATCAGCCCCAGCATTTT. The V call is TRBV19, the J call TRBJ1-5; D is unresolved. This CDR3 spans 14 amino acids. Germline CDR1 reads LNHDA; CDR2 reads SQIVND (reference sequence). Trimming removed 3 bases from V and 5 bases from J, with 11 bases in between.